One and the same sample provided the 13 T cell receptor beta chains below, sequenced in a study of cytomegalovirus exposure and HLA in healthy donors. Primers: 60 Vbeta forward and 13 Jbeta reverse. TCRdb keeps only in-frame clones here, not all; method: immunoSEQ multiplex PCR. The sample lists more than 110,000 clones, 65% to 90% occurring once. Sequencing used PBMCs. The receptors shown here come from a female donor in good health and CMV-seronegative.

Here the CDR3 reads CASSLAATNEKLFF. The CDR3 nucleotides read TGCGCCAGCAGCTTAGCGGCAACTAATGAAAAACTGTTTTTT. This chain uses TRBV10-2 with TRBJ1-4; no reliable D call. V was shortened by 6 bases and J by 0 bases, with 8 bases between the two germline ends. CDR1 is WSHSY and CDR2 is SAAADI in the germline V gene. This CDR3 is 14 amino acids long.

The V gene is TRBV6-5, the J gene TRBJ1-5, with 9 positions matching TRBD1. The CDR3 covers 14 residues. V lost 2 bases, J lost 7 bases, and 3 bases stayed unmatched. Germline V gene lookup returns CDR1 MNHEY and CDR2 SVGAGI. DNA for the CDR3: TGTGCCAGCAGTTACAGGACAGGGGACCAGCCCCAGCATTTT. It translates to CASSYRTGDQPQHF.

V gene TRBV6-5 combines with J gene TRBJ2-7; D might be TRBD2 (5 bases). V shed 5 bases and J shed 6 bases, with 11 bases lying between them. The CDR3 covers 12 residues. Germline loops: CDR1 MNHEY, CDR2 SVGAGI. The CDR3 protein is CASSPLAGEQYF. The DNA for the CDR3 is TGTGCCAGCAGTCCCCTAGCCGGCGAGCAGTACTTC.

The gene calls are TRBV6-4 and TRBJ1-4, with a weak D call TRBD1 (5 bases). CDR3 length equals 13 residues. The germline gives CDR1 MRHNA, CDR2 SNTAGT. V lost 7 bases to trimming and J lost 4 bases, with 10 bases between them. The CDR3: CASKTVNNEKLFF. CDR3 DNA: TGTGCCAGCAAGACAGTAAATAATGAAAAACTGTTTTTT.

In this sample, this clone turned up a few times. The genes are TRBV7-9 and TRBJ1-1; 10 bases line up with TRBD1. The CDR3 is 14 amino acids. Germline assignment: CDR1 SEHNR and CDR2 FQNEAQ (reference sequence). Germline trimming cut 1 base from V and 4 bases from J; bases unmatched to any gene: 0. The CDR3 reads CASSLGQGATEAFF. The DNA of the CDR3 is TGTGCCAGCAGCTTAGGACAGGGGGCCACTGAAGCTTTCTTT.

This chain links TRBV7-9 with TRBJ2-7, with TRBD2 identical over 8 bases. The junction had 9 bases not matched to a gene; V was cut back by 4 bases and J by 7 bases. This CDR3 region has 14 residues. Germline CDR1 reads SEHNR; CDR2 reads FQNEAQ (reference sequence). CDR3 bases: TGTGCCAGCAGCTCGGCGGGGGGCACGGAAGAGCAGTACTTC. Translated: CASSSAGGTEEQYF.

This clone was recorded only once. The chain uses TRBV5-6 and TRBJ2-3, with 7 bases identical to TRBD1. With V trimmed by 3 bases and J by 3 bases, 4 bases remained unmatched. The CDR3 contains 14 residues. Germline V lookup: CDR1 SGHDT, CDR2 YYEEEE. CDR3 sequence (DNA): TGTGCCAGCAGCTCATTGACAGGGACAGATACGCAGTATTTT. The encoded protein is CASSSLTGTDTQYF.

This clone was seen a few times. This chain's CDR3 is CASSPQRTAFGGYTF. CDR3 coding DNA: TGTGCCAGCAGTCCCCAGAGGACAGCCTTTGGTGGCTACACCTTC. V is TRBV6-5 and J is TRBJ1-2, with D possibly being TRBD1 (6 bases). Trimming shortened V by 5 bases and J by 7 bases, and 20 bases separated the two germline ends. This CDR3 comprises 15 residues. The V gene's germline CDR1 is MNHEY and CDR2 SVGAGI.

The chain couples TRBV7-9 to TRBJ1-2; D is perhaps TRBD1 (6 bases). CDR1 is SEHNR and CDR2 is FQNEAQ in the germline V gene (reference sequence). This CDR3 is 19 amino acids long. V shed 1 base and J shed 6 bases, with 27 bases lying between them. The CDR3 is CASSLGSTGTGRPNDGYTF. CDR3 nucleotide sequence: TGTGCCAGCAGCTTAGGATCCACCGGAACAGGGCGGCCCAACGATGGCTACACCTTC.

This sequence joins TRBV6-5 and TRBJ1-1; a possible D gene is TRBD1 (6 bases). The CDR3 loop spans 15 amino acids. With 7 bases removed from V and 7 bases from J, the gap between germline ends came to 22 bases. CDR1 MNHEY and CDR2 SVGAGI come from the germline V gene. The CDR3: CASTHLGGRYGEAFF. The CDR3 DNA reads TGTGCCAGCACCCATCTCGGGGGGCGATATGGTGAAGCTTTCTTT.

CDR3 DNA: TGTGCCAGCGCGAAGCTTCGCACAGATACGCAGTATTTT. This encodes CASAKLRTDTQYF. The chain combines TRBV6-5 with TRBJ2-3; no reliable D call. Trimming removed 8 bases at V and 1 base at J, with 10 bases between. The CDR3 extends over 13 amino acids. From germline, CDR1 is MNHEY and CDR2 SVGAGI.

The chain couples TRBV10-2 to TRBJ2-1; 13 bases map to TRBD2. Trimming at V came to 8 bases and at J to 5 bases, leaving 3 bases not matched to a gene. CDR3 length: 14 residues. CDR1 is WSHSY and CDR2 is SAAADI in the germline V gene. The CDR3: CASGGLAGNNEQFF. In nucleotides, the CDR3 is TGCGCCAGCGGGGGACTAGCGGGGAACAATGAGCAGTTCTTC.

The chain joins TRBV7-9 to TRBJ2-2, with TRBD2 matching over 8 bases. V dropped 5 bases and J dropped 9; count of bases not matched to a gene: 11. This CDR3 region has 15 residues. CDR1 and CDR2 from the germline V gene are SEHNR and FQNEAQ (reference sequence). The CDR3 loop reads CASSPAGTSTRELFF. The CDR3 DNA is TGTGCCAGCAGCCCCGCAGGGACTAGTACCCGGGAGCTGTTTTTT.